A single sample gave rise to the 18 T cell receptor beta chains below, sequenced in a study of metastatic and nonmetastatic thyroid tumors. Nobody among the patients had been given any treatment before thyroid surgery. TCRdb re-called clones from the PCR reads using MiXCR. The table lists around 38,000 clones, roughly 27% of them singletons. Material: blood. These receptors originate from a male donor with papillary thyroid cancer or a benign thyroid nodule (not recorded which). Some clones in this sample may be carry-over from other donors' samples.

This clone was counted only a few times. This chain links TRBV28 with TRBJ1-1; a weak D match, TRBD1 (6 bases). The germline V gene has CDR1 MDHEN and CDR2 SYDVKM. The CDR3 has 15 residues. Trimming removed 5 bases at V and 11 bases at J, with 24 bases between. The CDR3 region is CASSQLARGAAVAFF. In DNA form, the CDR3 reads TGTGCCAGCAGTCAACTCGCAAGGGGGGCAGCAGTTGCTTTCTTT. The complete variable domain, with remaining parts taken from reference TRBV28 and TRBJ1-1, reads DVKVTQSSRYLVKRTGEKVFLECVQDMDHENMFWYRQDPGLGLRLIYFSYDVKMKEKGDIPEGYSVSREKKERFSLILESASTNQTSMYLCASSQLARGAAVAFFGQGTRLTVV.

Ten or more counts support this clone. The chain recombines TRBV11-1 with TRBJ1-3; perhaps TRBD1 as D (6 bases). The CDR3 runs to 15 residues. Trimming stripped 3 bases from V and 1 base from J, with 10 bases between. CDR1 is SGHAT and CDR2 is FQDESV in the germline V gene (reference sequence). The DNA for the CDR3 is TGTGCCAGCAGCTTCGAACAGGGATCTGGAAACACCATATATTTT. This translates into CASSFEQGSGNTIYF.

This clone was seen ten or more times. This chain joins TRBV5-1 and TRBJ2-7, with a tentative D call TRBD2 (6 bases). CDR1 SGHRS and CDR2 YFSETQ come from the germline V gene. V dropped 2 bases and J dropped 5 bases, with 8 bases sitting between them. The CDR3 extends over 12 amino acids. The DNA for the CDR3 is TGCGCCAGCAGCTTTAGGAGGGACGAGCAGTACTTC. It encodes CASSFRRDEQYF.

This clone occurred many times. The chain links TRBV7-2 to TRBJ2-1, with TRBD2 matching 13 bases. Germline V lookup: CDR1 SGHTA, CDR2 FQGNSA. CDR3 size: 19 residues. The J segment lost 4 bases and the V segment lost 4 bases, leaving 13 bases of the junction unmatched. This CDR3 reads CASSYGLAGAAKSYNEQFF. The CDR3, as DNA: TGTGCCAGCAGCTACGGACTAGCGGGAGCCGCCAAATCTTACAATGAGCAGTTCTTC.

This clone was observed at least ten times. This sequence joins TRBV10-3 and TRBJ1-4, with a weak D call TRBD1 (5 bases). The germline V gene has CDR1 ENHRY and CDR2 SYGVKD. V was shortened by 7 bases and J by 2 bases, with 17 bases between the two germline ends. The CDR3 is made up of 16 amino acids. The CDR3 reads CAIKPGRGGTNEKLFF. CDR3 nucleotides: TGTGCCATCAAGCCGGGCCGGGGGGGGACTAATGAAAAACTGTTTTTT.

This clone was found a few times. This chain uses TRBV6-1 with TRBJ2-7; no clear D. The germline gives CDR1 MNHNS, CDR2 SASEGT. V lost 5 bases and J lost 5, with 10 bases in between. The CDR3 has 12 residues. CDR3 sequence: CASSRLRDEQYF. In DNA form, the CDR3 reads TGTGCCAGCAGTCGACTTCGGGACGAGCAGTACTTC.

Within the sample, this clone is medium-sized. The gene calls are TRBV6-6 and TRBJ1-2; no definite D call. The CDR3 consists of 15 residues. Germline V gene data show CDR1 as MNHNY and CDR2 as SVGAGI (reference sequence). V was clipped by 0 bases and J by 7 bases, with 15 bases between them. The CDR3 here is CASSYSMVESLGYTF. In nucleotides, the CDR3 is TGTGCCAGCAGTTACTCGATGGTGGAGTCCCTTGGCTACACCTTC.

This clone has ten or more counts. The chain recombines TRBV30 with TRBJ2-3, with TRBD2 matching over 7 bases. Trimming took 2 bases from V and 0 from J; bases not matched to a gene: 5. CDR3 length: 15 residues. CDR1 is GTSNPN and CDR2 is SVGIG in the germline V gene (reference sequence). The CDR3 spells CAWSRGLGSTDTQYF. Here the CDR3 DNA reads TGTGCCTGGAGTCGTGGACTAGGGAGCACAGATACGCAGTATTTT.

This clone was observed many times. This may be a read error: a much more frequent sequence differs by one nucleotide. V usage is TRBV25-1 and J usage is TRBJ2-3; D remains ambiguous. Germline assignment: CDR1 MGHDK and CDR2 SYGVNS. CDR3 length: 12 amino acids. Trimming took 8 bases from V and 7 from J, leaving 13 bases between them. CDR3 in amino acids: CASASLRYTQYF. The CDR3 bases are TGTGCCAGCGCGTCGCTGCGGTATACGCAGTATTTT.

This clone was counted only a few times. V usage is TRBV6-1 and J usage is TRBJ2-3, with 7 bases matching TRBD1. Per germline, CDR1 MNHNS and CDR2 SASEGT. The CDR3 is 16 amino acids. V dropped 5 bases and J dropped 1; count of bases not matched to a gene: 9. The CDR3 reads CASSKGYRGGTDTQYF. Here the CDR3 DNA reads TGTGCCAGCAGTAAGGGATACAGGGGAGGCACAGATACGCAGTATTTT.

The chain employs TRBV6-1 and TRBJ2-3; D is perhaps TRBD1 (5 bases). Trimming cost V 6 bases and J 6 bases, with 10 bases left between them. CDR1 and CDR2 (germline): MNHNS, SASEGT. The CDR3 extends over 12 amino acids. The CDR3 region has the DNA TGTGCCAGCAGGCTAGGGGCGGATACGCAGTATTTT. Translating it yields CASRLGADTQYF.

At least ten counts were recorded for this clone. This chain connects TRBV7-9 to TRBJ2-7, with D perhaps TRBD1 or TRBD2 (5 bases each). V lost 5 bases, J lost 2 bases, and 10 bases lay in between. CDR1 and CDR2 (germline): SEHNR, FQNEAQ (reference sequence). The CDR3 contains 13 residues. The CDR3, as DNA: TGTGCCAGCAGCCGTCGGGACCCCTACGAGCAGTACTTC. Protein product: CASSRRDPYEQYF.

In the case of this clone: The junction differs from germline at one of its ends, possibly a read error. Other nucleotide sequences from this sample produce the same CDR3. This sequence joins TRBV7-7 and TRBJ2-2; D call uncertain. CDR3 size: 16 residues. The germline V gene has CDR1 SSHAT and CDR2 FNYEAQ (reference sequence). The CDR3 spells CASSLDFGVPPGELFF. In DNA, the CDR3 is TGTGCTAGCAGCTTAGACTTTGGTGTGCCCCCCGGTGAGCTGTTTTTT.

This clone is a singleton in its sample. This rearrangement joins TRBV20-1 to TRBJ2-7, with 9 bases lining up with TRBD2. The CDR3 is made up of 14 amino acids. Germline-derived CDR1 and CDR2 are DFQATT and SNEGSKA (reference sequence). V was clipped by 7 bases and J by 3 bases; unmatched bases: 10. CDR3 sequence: CSVNSGGDNYEQYF. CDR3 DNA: TGCAGTGTTAATAGCGGGGGAGATAACTACGAGCAGTACTTC.

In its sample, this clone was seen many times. The CDR3 here is CASSLGLALRDTQYF. The CDR3, as DNA: TGTGCCAGCAGCTTGGGTCTAGCCCTAAGGGATACGCAGTATTTT. This chain connects TRBV5-6 to TRBJ2-3, with D perhaps TRBD2 (5 bases). Germline CDR1 and CDR2: SGHDT and YYEEEE. Trimming removed 0 bases at V and 6 bases at J, with 14 bases between. The CDR3 sequence is 15 residues long.

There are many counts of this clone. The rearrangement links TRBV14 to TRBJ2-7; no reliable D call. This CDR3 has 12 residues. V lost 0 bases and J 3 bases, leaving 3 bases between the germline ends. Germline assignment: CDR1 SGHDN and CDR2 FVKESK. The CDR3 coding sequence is TGTGCCAGCAGCCAAGATAGCTACGAGCAGTACTTC. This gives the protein CASSQDSYEQYF.

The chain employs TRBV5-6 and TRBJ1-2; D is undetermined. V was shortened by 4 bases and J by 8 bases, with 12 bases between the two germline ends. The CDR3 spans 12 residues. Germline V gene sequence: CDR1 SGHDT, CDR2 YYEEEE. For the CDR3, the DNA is TGTGCCAGCAGCCCCGGACTTGGGGGCTACACCTTC. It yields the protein CASSPGLGGYTF. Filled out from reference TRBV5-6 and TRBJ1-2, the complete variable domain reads DAGVTQSPTHLIKTRGQQVTLRCSPKSGHDTVSWYQQALGQGPQFIFQYYEEEERQRGNFPDRFSGHQFPNYSSELNVNALLLGDSALYLCASSPGLGGYTFGSGTRLTVV.

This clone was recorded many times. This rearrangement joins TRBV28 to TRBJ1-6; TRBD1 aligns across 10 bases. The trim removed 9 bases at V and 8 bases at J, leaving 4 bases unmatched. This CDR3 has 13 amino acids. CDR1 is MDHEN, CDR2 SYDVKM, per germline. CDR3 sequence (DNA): TGTGCCAGTACGACAGGGGGCTATTCACCCCTCCACTTT. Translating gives CASTTGGYSPLHF.